This TCR beta chain was sequenced for a study of pediatric ulcerative colitis. Germline loops: CDR1 SGHVS, CDR2 FQNEAQ. V lost 1 base to trimming and J lost 6 bases, with 10 bases between them. This CDR3 spans 14 amino acids. Measured with immunoSEQ multiplex PCR; TCRdb has only the in-frame clones, and not every one. The sample includes some 15,000 clones, around 80% of them seen just once. On this clone: The antigen is unknown.

Rectal tissue came from one to two pinch biopsies taken at colonoscopy. The study, taken as a whole, reports: Clonal expansions reduced rectal repertoire diversity in acute severe colitis. Blood samples from two patients yielded substantially fewer templates and were excluded from blood-rectal overlap analysis.

Specimen: gut tissue. The sequence derives from a boy younger than 18 who was a control in a study of pediatric ulcerative colitis. This rearrangement joins TRBV7-8 to TRBJ1-5; no firm D call. DNA for the CDR3: TGTGCCAGCAGCTTAGGGGCAGCGGGTCAGCCCCAGCATTTT. This translates into CASSLGAAGQPQHF.